This T cell receptor (beta chain) stems from a study of siplizumab effects on memory and regulatory T cells (dated by TCRdb to the late 2010s). For the study in its entirety: The study looked at the effect of siplizumab, an anti-CD2 antibody, on alloreactive T-cell subsets in allogeneic mixed lymphocyte reactions made from human PBMCs. Beyond this particular receptor, the publication reports: For roughly 75-97% of proliferating CD4+ or CD8+ clones, no naive or memory phenotype could be assigned. Because sequences at frequencies below about 10^-5 were poorly captured, only a minor fraction of alloreactive clones could be mapped back to unstimulated subsets. Whether proliferating Tregs from siplizumab cultures actually had suppressive function was not functionally confirmed. Unstimulated naive T cells appeared to be more diverse than memory T cells, and naive cells seemed to make a substantial contribution to the alloresponse. The cumulative frequency of alloreactive sequences traceable to unstimulated CD4+ memory T cells was significantly reduced by siplizumab. Among mappable alloreactive CD4+ clones, the Treg-derived fraction averaged approximately 72% with siplizumab versus 25% to 30% in control reactions.

The CDR3 starts with the cysteine, ends with the phenylalanine, and has 13 residues. The CDR3 DNA has 39 bases and is translated from base 1. The germline V gene encodes CDR1 SNHLY and CDR2 FYNNEI. A distance of 11 bases separates the germline ends of V and J, which lose 7 bases and 4 bases respectively. TCRbeta CDR3 sequencing was performed on sorted unstimulated T cells and on proliferating T cells recovered from mixed lymphocyte reactions. Fresh whole blood from approximately ten HLA-typed healthy donors was used to isolate PBMCs. Unstimulated CD4+ regulatory T cells were FACS-sorted to map the origin of alloreactive clones. Libraries were made using the immunoSEQ multiplex PCR assay. Roughly 10^5 TCR templates per sample were assayed on the deep sequencing platform. Genomic DNA extracted from sorted T cells was the material used for TCRbeta CDR3 sequencing. The published analysis was carried out like this. Clonal analysis of TCRbeta CDR3 data was done in the R programming language. Unstimulated samples were compared with post-reaction CFSE-low samples to define alloreactive CD4+ and CD8+ clones. By matching sequences to the repertoires of sorted unstimulated Treg and non-Treg cells, each alloreactive CD4+ clone was assigned a regulatory or non-regulatory origin. TCRdb stores this immuneACCESS table with in-frame sequences only. Part of the clones is absent; in the studies checked, under half of the shortfall reflects unresolved V genes, and no reason is known for the rest. V, J and clone size reflect that table, while D and trimming were determined from the DNA. This sample comprises about 100,000 clones, more than 85% of them detected only once. 0.62% of the sample is held by the ten biggest clonotypes.

This clone has a single count. Its target antigen remains unknown. No base quality information exists; no much larger clone differs at one position. The chain couples TRBV2 to TRBJ1-5, with a weak D call of TRBD1 (6 bases match). This receptor was obtained from a human donor in good health. The sequenced sample was Tregs sorted from blood. This receptor has the CDR3 CASMDRVNQPQHF. The nucleotides are TGTGCCAGCATGGACAGAGTTAATCAGCCCCAGCATTTT.